Below are 19 T cell receptor beta chains sequenced from a single sample in a study of T cell repertoires in cytomegalovirus infection. Antigens of these TCRs are unknown. TCRdb processed the reads anew with MiXCR; each CDR3 protein has one entry. The table includes approximately 910,000 distinct CDR3 sequences, around a third detected once. The specimen comprised cultured CD8+ T cells from PBMCs, sampled from culture after CMV antigen stimulation. Receptor source: a human donor in good health (CMV status not recorded). Some clones in this sample may be carry-over from other donors' samples.

CDR3 region: CASSMDRGTEAFF. In DNA form, the CDR3 reads TGTGCCAGTAGTATGGACAGGGGCACTGAAGCTTTCTTT. The rearrangement links TRBV19 to TRBJ1-1; TRBD1 matches 9 bases. The CDR3 consists of 13 residues. Unmatched junction bases numbered 0, after V lost 3 bases and J lost 4 bases. Per the germline V gene, CDR1 is LNHDA and CDR2 is SQIVND (reference sequence).

The chain recombines TRBV7-6 with TRBJ2-7, with D perhaps assigned TRBD1 or TRBD2 (5 bases each). The length of the CDR3 is 14 residues. CDR1 and CDR2 from the germline V gene are SGHVS and FNYEAQ. Trimming pared 0 bases from V and 3 bases from J, leaving 9 bases between. CDR3 loop: CASSLAGGDYEQYF. CDR3 nucleotides: TGTGCCAGCAGCTTAGCTGGGGGAGACTACGAGCAGTACTTC.

The J gene is TRBJ2-5, the V gene TRBV7-8, with TRBD2 matching 8 bases. CDR1 SGHVS and CDR2 FQNEAQ come from the germline V gene. There are 17 residues in the CDR3. V dropped 3 bases and J dropped 2; count of bases not matched to a gene: 11. CDR3 sequence: CASSFANGTGGQETQYF. The CDR3 DNA follows: TGTGCCAGCAGCTTTGCTAATGGAACGGGGGGGCAAGAGACCCAGTACTTC.

This clonotype was recorded many times. V gene TRBV7-6 combines with J gene TRBJ2-2; 7 bases fit TRBD1. Germline loops: CDR1 SGHVS, CDR2 FNYEAQ. The CDR3 totals 19 residues. Losses at the gene ends were 2 bases for V and 1 base for J; bases not matched to a gene: 13. CDR3 loop: CASSLPTLTGVLNTGELFF. The CDR3 DNA reads TGTGCCAGCAGCTTACCTACCCTTACAGGGGTCTTGAACACCGGGGAGCTGTTTTTT.

V is TRBV20-1 and J is TRBJ1-1; D ambiguous. CDR1 DFQATT and CDR2 SNEGSKA come from the germline V gene (reference sequence). V was trimmed by 1 base and J by 8 bases, leaving 11 bases between them. This CDR3 is 12 amino acids long. The CDR3 reads CSARGGDHEAFF. In DNA form, the CDR3 reads TGCAGTGCTAGAGGCGGGGATCACGAAGCTTTCTTT.

The table lists this clonotype with a few counts. The chain couples TRBV3-1 to TRBJ1-1; D is perhaps TRBD1 (6 bases). This CDR3 region has 14 residues. V was pared by 3 bases and J by 3 bases, with 11 bases between. The germline V gene has CDR1 LGHDT and CDR2 YNNKEL (reference sequence). The CDR3 DNA follows: TGTGCCAGCAGCCATTGGGGACACGACACTGAAGCTTTCTTT. It is translated as CASSHWGHDTEAFF.

This clonotype was seen a single time. This chain joins TRBV6-2 or TRBV6-3 and TRBJ1-5, with D possibly matching TRBD1 (5 bases). The CDR3 sequence is 12 residues long. Germline V CDR1 and CDR2: MNHEY, SVGEGT. Trimming cost V 6 bases and J 5 bases, with 8 bases left between them. CDR3 sequence: CASRGGYQPQHF. For the CDR3, the DNA is TGTGCCAGCAGGGGGGGTTATCAGCCCCAGCATTTT.

This clonotype was picked up a small number of times. The chain couples TRBV4-1 to TRBJ2-1, with D perhaps assigned TRBD1 or TRBD2 (6 bases each). V lost 4 bases, J lost 10 bases, and 17 bases lay in between. Germline CDR1 and CDR2: MGHRA and YSYEKL. This CDR3 is 14 amino acids long. CDR3 region: CASSPRPGAGEQFF. Here the CDR3 DNA reads TGCGCCAGCAGCCCGAGACCGGGGGCGGGCGAGCAGTTCTTC.

The chain recombines TRBV7-2 with TRBJ2-4; 9 bases agree with TRBD1. From germline, CDR1 is SGHTA and CDR2 FQGNSA. CDR3 length: 15 residues. Trimming removed 5 bases from V and 6 bases from J; junction bases left unmatched: 8. The CDR3 is CASSPWTGAGNIQYF. The CDR3 DNA reads TGTGCCAGCAGCCCATGGACAGGGGCGGGAAACATTCAGTACTTC.

The chain carries TRBV6-2 or TRBV6-3 and TRBJ2-1; TRBD2 aligns across 8 bases. The CDR3 consists of 16 residues. J was trimmed by 4 bases and V by 7 bases; bases with no gene match: 12. The germline V gene encodes CDR1 MNHEY and CDR2 SVGEGT. CDR3: CASIPATSGTYNEQFF. Written as DNA, the CDR3 is TGTGCCAGCATCCCAGCAACTAGCGGCACGTACAATGAGCAGTTCTTC.

This clonotype was picked up a small number of times. The chain joins TRBV15 to TRBJ2-5; D might be TRBD1 or TRBD2, each matching 5 bases. This CDR3 has 17 residues. Per germline, CDR1 LNHNV and CDR2 YYDKDF (reference sequence). V lost 0 bases to trimming and J lost 2 bases, with 16 bases between them. The CDR3 loop reads CATSRDGLTGGQETQYF. DNA for the CDR3: TGTGCCACCAGCAGAGATGGCTTAACAGGAGGACAAGAGACCCAGTACTTC.

The V gene is TRBV6-1, the J gene TRBJ1-5; 10 bases match TRBD1. With 6 bases clipped from V and 3 bases from J, the junction kept 8 bases outside the gene matches. Germline V gene lookup returns CDR1 MNHNS and CDR2 SASEGT. This CDR3 is 16 amino acids long. As DNA, the CDR3 is TGTGCCAGCAGCGGGACAGGGGAAGTGAACAATCAGCCCCAGCATTTT. Translating gives CASSGTGEVNNQPQHF.

This clonotype has just a few counts. This chain connects TRBV20-1 to TRBJ2-3, with a tentative D call TRBD2 (7 bases). Germline CDR1 DFQATT, CDR2 SNEGSKA (reference sequence). V was shortened by 0 bases and J by 5 bases, with 18 bases between the two germline ends. This CDR3 has 16 amino acids. The CDR3 spells CSARDSRGARVDTQYF. The CDR3 DNA reads TGCAGTGCTAGAGATTCTCGGGGGGCGCGTGTAGATACGCAGTATTTT.

This clonotype was found a few times. The CDR3 loop reads CASSYPGTEYGYTF. CDR3 nucleotide sequence: TGTGCCAGCAGTTACCCCGGGACAGAGTATGGCTACACCTTC. The V call is TRBV6-6, the J call TRBJ1-2, with 7 positions matching TRBD1. In germline, CDR1 is MNHNY, CDR2 SVGAGI (reference sequence). The junction had 5 bases not matched to a gene; V was cut back by 2 bases and J by 5 bases. The length of the CDR3 is 14 residues.

The rearrangement joins TRBV6-2 or TRBV6-3 to TRBJ1-6; the D gene is possibly TRBD1 (5 bases). The CDR3 has 16 residues. V lost 4 bases and J lost 7, with 17 bases in between. Germline V gives CDR1 MNHEY, CDR2 SVGEGT. The CDR3 loop reads CASSLRQPGWNSPLHF. The DNA for the CDR3 is TGTGCCAGCAGTTTAAGACAGCCAGGTTGGAATTCACCCCTCCACTTT.

This clonotype came up a few times. V and J are TRBV7-2 and TRBJ2-3; weak D call: TRBD2 (5 bases). This CDR3 region has 12 residues. The V and J ends lost 5 bases and 7 bases respectively, with 10 bases between them. Looked up from germline, CDR1 is SGHTA and CDR2 is FQGNSA. In DNA form, the CDR3 reads TGTGCCAGCAGCCCGGACTCAAATACGCAGTATTTT. Protein product: CASSPDSNTQYF.

Concerning this clonotype itself: A read error may account for a junction end that differs from germline. The rearrangement uses TRBV10-3 and TRBJ1-1; no clear D. This CDR3 spans 12 amino acids. CDR1 is ENHRY, CDR2 SYGVKD, per germline. CDR3 coding DNA: TGTGTCATCAGTGAAATCAAAACTGAAGCTTTCTTT. Residues: CVISEIKTEAFF.

The V and J genes are TRBV15 and TRBJ2-7, with 10 positions matching TRBD2. Germline CDR1 reads LNHNV; CDR2 reads YYDKDF (reference sequence). There are 15 residues in the CDR3. V lost 5 bases and J lost 3; bases outside the gene matches: 7. The CDR3 DNA reads TGTGCCACCAGCCCTCGGACTAGCGGAGACTACGAGCAGTACTTC. This codes for CATSPRTSGDYEQYF.

In DNA, the CDR3 is TGCAGCACCTGGGACAGGGCAAATGGCTACACCTTC. Amino acids: CSTWDRANGYTF. The V and J genes are TRBV29-1 and TRBJ1-2, with 9 nucleotides matching TRBD1. CDR3 length: 12 residues. Germline loops: CDR1 SQVTM, CDR2 ANQGSEA. The V and J ends lost 8 bases and 6 bases, in that order; junction bases with no gene match: 7. The full variable domain, with the rest looked up from reference TRBV29-1 and TRBJ1-2, is SAVISQKPSRDICQRGTSLTIQCQVDSQVTMMFWYRQQPGQSLTLIATANQGSEATYESGFVIDKFPISRPNLTFSTLTVSNMSPEDSSIYLCSTWDRANGYTFGSGTRLTVV.